This T cell receptor beta chain derives from a study of cytomegalovirus exposure and HLA in healthy donors. Profiling relied on immunoSEQ multiplex PCR, and the TCRdb table lists in-frame clones only, not all of them. The sample has 90,000 to 110,000 clones, about 88% seen once. This CDR3 contains 14 residues. Germline-derived CDR1 and CDR2 are SGHDT and YYEEEE. The V segment lost 0 bases and the J segment 6 bases; nucleotides outside the gene matches: 6. Turning to this clone: Its matching antigen is unknown.

Findings and limits, study-wide: The authors confirmed in vitro that a few CMV-associated chains were specific for CMV antigens.

The sample consisted of PBMCs. The chain uses TRBV5-6 and TRBJ2-7; 7 nucleotides agree with TRBD1. The sequence derives from a woman aged 18-35 years in good health and CMV-seropositive. In DNA, the CDR3 is TGTGCCAGCAGCTTGGCGGCAGGGGGTGGCGAGCAGTACTTC. Its protein product is CASSLAAGGGEQYF. Supplemented by reference TRBV5-6 and TRBJ2-7, the full variable domain reads DAGVTQSPTHLIKTRGQQVTLRCSPKSGHDTVSWYQQALGQGPQFIFQYYEEEERQRGNFPDRFSGHQFPNYSSELNVNALLLGDSALYLCASSLAAGGGEQYFGPGTRLTVT.